Following are 27 T cell receptor beta chains from one sample sequenced in a study of T-cell memory formation after mild COVID-19. TCRdb used MiXCR to reprocess the 5' RACE reads, holding one entry per CDR3 protein. The table has roughly 380,000 distinct CDR3 sequences, around 28% seen once. Sequencing was performed on PBMCs or a T cell subset sorted from them (not recorded which). These receptors were collected from an adult woman who had mild COVID-19 (a few samples of this study predate the infection). Cell type and time point are not known.

This clonotype was seen a handful of times. This CDR3 is CASTSGTAPGEQYF. CDR3 in DNA: TGTGCCAGCACCTCCGGGACGGCCCCTGGCGAGCAGTACTTC. The chain employs TRBV12-3 or TRBV12-4 and TRBJ2-7; D assignment may be TRBD1 or TRBD2 (5 bases each). CDR3 length: 14 amino acids. Deletions cut 7 bases from V and 6 bases from J, with 19 bases between.

This clonotype was recorded a few times. This chain links TRBV12-3 or TRBV12-4 with TRBJ2-7; D gene uncertain. Trimming cost V 10 bases and J 4 bases, with 17 bases left between them. The CDR3 loop spans 13 amino acids. The CDR3 nucleotides are TGTGCCATCACCCCCACGGGTTCATACGAGCAGTACTTC. Protein: CAITPTGSYEQYF.

The rearrangement links TRBV29-1 to TRBJ2-5, with 9 positions matching TRBD1. This CDR3 has 12 residues. Germline CDR1 reads SQVTM; CDR2 reads ANQGSEA. CDR3 sequence: CSVGQGRETQYF. CDR3 bases: TGCAGTGTCGGACAGGGGCGAGAGACCCAGTACTTC.

CDR3 nucleotides: TGTGCCAGCAGCCTAACAGTGGCCGGGGAGCTGTTTTTT. Amino acid sequence: CASSLTVAGELFF. V and J are TRBV5-6 and TRBJ2-2; the D is unclear. The CDR3 length is 13 residues. V gave up 4 bases and J gave up 6 bases, with 10 bases separating them. CDR1 is SGHDT, CDR2 YYEEEE, per germline.

The chain uses TRBV7-2 and TRBJ2-1; D perhaps matches TRBD2 (6 bases). The V end was cut by 1 base, the J end by 7 bases, with 11 bases between. Germline CDR1 SGHTA, CDR2 FQGNSA. The CDR3 runs to 14 residues. In DNA form, the CDR3 reads TGTGCCAGCAGCTTAGGCGGGACTCGGAATGAGCAGTTCTTC. It translates to CASSLGGTRNEQFF.

There are a few counts of this clonotype. V gene TRBV7-2 combines with J gene TRBJ1-1; 11 positions match TRBD1. The CDR3 is 17 amino acids. Germline CDR1 and CDR2: SGHTA and FQGNSA. Trimming cost V 3 bases and J 2 bases; bases outside gene matches: 8. CDR3 sequence: CASSLGQGVRRNTEAFF. For the CDR3, the DNA is TGTGCCAGCAGCTTGGGACAGGGGGTAAGAAGAAACACTGAAGCTTTCTTT.

The chain recombines TRBV5-1 with TRBJ1-1, with 9 bases fitting TRBD1. Germline CDR1 and CDR2: SGHRS and YFSETQ. The CDR3 totals 16 residues. The V segment lost 2 bases and the J segment 0 bases; nucleotides outside the gene matches: 5. The CDR3 is CASSLQGALMNTEAFF. DNA of the CDR3: TGCGCCAGCAGCTTACAGGGGGCTCTCATGAACACTGAAGCTTTCTTT. The full variable domain, rest sourced from reference TRBV5-1 and TRBJ1-1, is KAGVTQTPRYLIKTRGQQVTLSCSPISGHRSVSWYQQTPGQGLQFLFEYFSETQRNKGNFPGRFSGRQFSNSRSEMNVSTLELGDSALYLCASSLQGALMNTEAFFGQGTRLTVV.

V is TRBV7-9 and J is TRBJ1-1, with no clear D. The CDR3 has 17 amino acids. The germline V gene has CDR1 SEHNR and CDR2 FQNEAQ (reference sequence). Trimming removed 6 bases at V and 0 bases at J, with 20 bases between. The CDR3 here is CASSIKGRSGMNTEAFF. The CDR3 DNA reads as TGTGCCAGCAGTATAAAAGGGAGGTCGGGAATGAACACTGAAGCTTTCTTT. The full variable domain, rest sourced from reference TRBV7-9 and TRBJ1-1, is DTGVSQNPRHKITKRGQNVTFRCDPISEHNRLYWYRQTLGQGPEFLTYFQNEAQLEKSRLLSDRFSAERPKGSFSTLEIQRTEQGDSAMYLCASSIKGRSGMNTEAFFGQGTRLTVV.

The rearrangement links TRBV7-9 to TRBJ2-3; 11 positions agree with TRBD2. CDR1 SEHNR and CDR2 FQNEAQ come from the germline V gene (reference sequence). The CDR3 totals 14 residues. The V and J ends lost 8 bases and 7 bases, in that order; junction bases with no gene match: 8. The CDR3 is CASGIAGGPNTQYF. CDR3 nucleotide sequence: TGTGCCAGCGGAATAGCGGGAGGGCCAAATACGCAGTATTTT.

This clonotype was counted between two and nine times. The chain has TRBV25-1 and TRBJ2-1; TRBD1 might be the D (6 bases). V dropped 3 bases and J dropped 0 bases, with 12 bases sitting between them. From germline, CDR1 is MGHDK and CDR2 SYGVNS. The CDR3 is 16 amino acids. The CDR3 spells CASSDTGLSSYNEQFF. CDR3 nucleotide sequence: TGTGCCAGCAGTGATACAGGGCTTAGCTCCTACAATGAGCAGTTCTTC.

This clonotype has just a few counts. This sequence joins TRBV9 and TRBJ2-3; possibly TRBD1 or TRBD2 for D (6 bases each). CDR3 length: 17 amino acids. The germline V gene encodes CDR1 SGDLS and CDR2 YYNGEE. V was shortened by 2 bases and J by 3 bases, with 19 bases between the two germline ends. Here the CDR3 DNA reads TGTGCCAGCAGCGTGAGGGGGGACACCCTAGGTACAGATACGCAGTATTTT. It translates to CASSVRGDTLGTDTQYF.

The chain couples TRBV7-7 to TRBJ2-2; possibly TRBD1 or TRBD2 for D (5 bases each). CDR1 and CDR2 (germline): SSHAT, FNYEAQ (reference sequence). The V end lost 5 bases, the J end lost 3 bases, and 10 bases lay between the germline ends. The CDR3 sequence is 14 residues long. The CDR3: CASSVQGDTGELFF. In DNA, the CDR3 is TGTGCCAGCAGCGTCCAGGGAGACACCGGGGAGCTGTTTTTT.

This rearrangement joins TRBV24-1 to TRBJ2-7; 9 bases align to TRBD1. This CDR3 contains 16 residues. The germline V gene encodes CDR1 KGHDR and CDR2 SFDVKD. With 7 bases clipped from V and 0 bases from J, the junction kept 9 bases outside the gene matches. The CDR3 is CATRNSYRGPSYEQYF. The DNA for the CDR3 is TGTGCCACCAGGAATAGTTACAGGGGGCCCTCCTACGAGCAGTACTTC.

V gene TRBV5-5 combines with J gene TRBJ2-7, with a possible D match to TRBD1 (6 bases). This CDR3 spans 15 amino acids. Germline V gene data show CDR1 as SGHKS and CDR2 as YYEKEE (reference sequence). Trimming cost V 4 bases and J 3 bases, with 17 bases left between them. The DNA of the CDR3 is TGTGCCAGCAGCCAATTCACAGGACAGTACTACGAGCAGTACTTC. Translated: CASSQFTGQYYEQYF.

This sequence joins TRBV12-3 or TRBV12-4 and TRBJ2-2; TRBD2 matches 7 bases. V gave up 8 bases and J gave up 2 bases; unmatched junction bases: 8. The CDR3 is 15 amino acids. CDR3 DNA: TGTGCCAGCGCCTGGGGAGGGCTAAACACCGGGGAGCTGTTTTTT. Amino acids: CASAWGGLNTGELFF.

The J gene is TRBJ2-7, the V gene TRBV7-3; 7 bases align to TRBD2. This CDR3 is 14 amino acids long. Germline CDR1 and CDR2: SGHTA and FQGTGA. The J segment lost 1 base and the V segment lost 8 bases, leaving 8 bases of the junction unmatched. DNA for the CDR3: TGTGCCAGCCCGTCGAGCGGGGATTCCTACGAGCAGTACTTC. Protein sequence: CASPSSGDSYEQYF.

The V gene is TRBV12-3 or TRBV12-4, the J gene TRBJ2-4; D may match TRBD1 or TRBD2 (5 bases each). The CDR3 covers 12 residues. Trimming left V 7 bases short and J 9 bases short, with 13 bases between. The CDR3 nucleotides read TGTGCCAGCATTAATGGGGACGGCATTCAGTACTTC. This translates into CASINGDGIQYF.

The V call is TRBV7-6, the J call TRBJ2-1, with a tentative D call TRBD2 (6 bases). Germline V lookup: CDR1 SGHVS, CDR2 FNYEAQ. This CDR3 is 15 amino acids long. V dropped 3 bases and J dropped 0 bases, with 9 bases sitting between them. CDR3 DNA: TGTGCCAGCAGCTTGGGCGGGAACTCCTACAATGAGCAGTTCTTC. The encoded protein is CASSLGGNSYNEQFF.

This clonotype was detected only a few times. CDR3 in DNA: TGTGCCAGCAGTGAACCTGTCAGGGTTTATCAGCCCCAGCATTTT. Protein product: CASSEPVRVYQPQHF. The V gene is TRBV6-1, the J gene TRBJ1-5; D is possibly TRBD1 (5 bases). V shed 2 bases and J shed 5 bases, with 13 bases lying between them. This CDR3 has 15 residues. Looked up from germline, CDR1 is MNHNS and CDR2 is SASEGT.

This clonotype was seen only a few times. The V and J genes are TRBV29-1 and TRBJ1-3; 9 bases match TRBD1. This CDR3 has 13 residues. In germline, CDR1 is SQVTM, CDR2 ANQGSEA. The trim removed 7 bases at V and 3 bases at J, leaving 4 bases unmatched. The CDR3 DNA sequence: TGCAGCGCCACGGACAGGGGTGGAAACACCATATATTTT. It encodes CSATDRGGNTIYF.

The chain recombines TRBV3-1 with TRBJ2-1; D call uncertain. The V end lost 4 bases, the J end lost 9 bases, and 10 bases lay between the germline ends. CDR1 and CDR2 from the germline V gene are LGHDT and YNNKEL (reference sequence). The CDR3 extends over 12 amino acids. CDR3 DNA sequence: TGTGCCAGCAGCCTCATGTCGGGTGAGCAGTTCTTC. This gives the protein CASSLMSGEQFF.

This clonotype showed up just a few times. The chain recombines TRBV3-1 with TRBJ2-5; D unresolved. The CDR3 consists of 15 residues. CDR1 LGHDT and CDR2 YNNKEL come from the germline V gene (reference sequence). Trimming cost V 6 bases and J 1 base, with 15 bases left between them. In DNA, the CDR3 is TGTGCCAGCAGTGATCGAGGAGACTCCCAAGAGACCCAGTACTTC. It specifies CASSDRGDSQETQYF.

A few counts support this clonotype. V and J are TRBV7-8 and TRBJ2-1; the D call may be TRBD1 or TRBD2 (5 bases each). The ends were cut back, 1 base at V and 9 bases at J, with 10 bases in the middle. The CDR3 contains 13 residues. Germline CDR1 SGHVS, CDR2 FQNEAQ. The CDR3 here is CASSLGDPGEQFF. In nucleotides, the CDR3 is TGTGCCAGCAGCTTAGGGGACCCCGGTGAGCAGTTCTTC.

This clonotype was seen a handful of times. The CDR3 sequence is CASSFNPGGVPYEQYF. The CDR3 nucleotides read TGCGCCAGCAGCTTTAACCCAGGGGGGGTTCCCTACGAGCAGTACTTC. This chain links TRBV5-1 with TRBJ2-7, with D perhaps TRBD1 or TRBD2 (7 bases each). This CDR3 is built from 16 residues. Trimming left V 2 bases short and J 2 bases short, with 17 bases between. The V gene's germline CDR1 is SGHRS and CDR2 YFSETQ.

This chain joins TRBV27 and TRBJ2-7; the D is unclear. V was trimmed by 6 bases and J by 0 bases, leaving 15 bases between them. Germline V gives CDR1 MNHEY, CDR2 SMNVEV (reference sequence). CDR3 length equals 15 residues. This CDR3 is CASRPDIGHSYEQYF. DNA of the CDR3: TGTGCCAGCAGGCCCGATATTGGGCACTCCTACGAGCAGTACTTC.

The chain is built from TRBV7-9 and TRBJ1-2; 7 positions agree with TRBD1. Germline CDR1 reads SEHNR; CDR2 reads FQNEAQ (reference sequence). Germline trimming cut 4 bases from V and 0 bases from J; bases unmatched to any gene: 11. The CDR3 runs to 17 residues. The CDR3 protein is CASSSRKGAPANYGYTF. Here the CDR3 DNA reads TGTGCCAGCAGCTCCCGTAAGGGGGCTCCCGCTAACTATGGCTACACCTTC.

This rearrangement joins TRBV3-1 to TRBJ1-3, with D uncertain. With 2 bases removed from V and 2 bases from J, the gap between germline ends came to 10 bases. Germline V gene data show CDR1 as LGHDT and CDR2 as YNNKEL (reference sequence). The CDR3 sequence is 15 residues long. CDR3 coding DNA: TGTGCCAGCAGCCAATCTGGAGGGACTGGAAACACCATATATTTT. Its translation: CASSQSGGTGNTIYF.